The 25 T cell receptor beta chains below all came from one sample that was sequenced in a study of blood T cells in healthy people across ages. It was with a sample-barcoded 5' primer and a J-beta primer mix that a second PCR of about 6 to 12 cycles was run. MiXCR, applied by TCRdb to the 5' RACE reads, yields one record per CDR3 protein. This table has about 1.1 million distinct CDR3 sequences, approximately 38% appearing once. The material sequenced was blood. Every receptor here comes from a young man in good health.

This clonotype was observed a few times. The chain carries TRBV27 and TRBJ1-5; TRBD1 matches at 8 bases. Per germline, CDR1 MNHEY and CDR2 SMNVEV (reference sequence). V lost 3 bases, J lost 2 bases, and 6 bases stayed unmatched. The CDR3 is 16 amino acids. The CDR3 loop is CASSFSTGVGNQPQHF. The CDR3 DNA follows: TGTGCCAGCAGTTTCTCGACAGGGGTGGGCAATCAGCCCCAGCATTTT.

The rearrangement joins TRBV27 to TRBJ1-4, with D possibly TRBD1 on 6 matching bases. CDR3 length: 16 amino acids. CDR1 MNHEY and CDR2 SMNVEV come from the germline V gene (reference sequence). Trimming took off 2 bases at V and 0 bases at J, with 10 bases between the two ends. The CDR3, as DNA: TGTGCCAGCAGTTTAATAGGGGGGGCAACTAATGAAAAACTGTTTTTT. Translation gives CASSLIGGATNEKLFF.

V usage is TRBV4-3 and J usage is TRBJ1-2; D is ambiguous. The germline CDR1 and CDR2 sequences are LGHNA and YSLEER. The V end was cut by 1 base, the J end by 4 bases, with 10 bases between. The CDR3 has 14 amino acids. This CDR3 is CASSQAPRPYGYTF. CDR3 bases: TGCGCCAGCAGCCAAGCCCCGCGGCCCTATGGCTACACCTTC.

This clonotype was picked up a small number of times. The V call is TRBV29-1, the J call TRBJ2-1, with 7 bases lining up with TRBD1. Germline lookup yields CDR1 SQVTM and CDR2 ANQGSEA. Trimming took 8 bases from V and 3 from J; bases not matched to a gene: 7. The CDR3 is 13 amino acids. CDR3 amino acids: CSSRDRDYNEQFF. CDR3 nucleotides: TGCAGCAGCCGGGACAGAGACTACAATGAGCAGTTCTTC.

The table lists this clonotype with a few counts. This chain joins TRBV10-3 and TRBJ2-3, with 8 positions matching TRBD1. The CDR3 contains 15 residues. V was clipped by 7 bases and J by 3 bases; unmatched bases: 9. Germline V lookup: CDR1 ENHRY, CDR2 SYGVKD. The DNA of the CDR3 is TGTGCCATCACCTCGACAGGGGTTGGGACAGATACGCAGTATTTT. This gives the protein CAITSTGVGTDTQYF.

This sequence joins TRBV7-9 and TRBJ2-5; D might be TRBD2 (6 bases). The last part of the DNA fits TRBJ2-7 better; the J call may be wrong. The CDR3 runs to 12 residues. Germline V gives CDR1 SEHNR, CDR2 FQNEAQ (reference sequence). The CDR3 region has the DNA TGTGCCAGCAGCTCAGAGCGGGACGAGCAGTACTTC. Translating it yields CASSSERDEQYF.

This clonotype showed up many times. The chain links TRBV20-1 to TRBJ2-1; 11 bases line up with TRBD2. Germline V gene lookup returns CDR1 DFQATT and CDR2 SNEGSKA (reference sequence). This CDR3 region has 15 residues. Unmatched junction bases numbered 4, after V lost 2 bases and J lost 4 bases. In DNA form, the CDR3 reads TGCAGTGCTAGATATCGGACTAGCGGGTACAATGAGCAGTTCTTC. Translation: CSARYRTSGYNEQFF.

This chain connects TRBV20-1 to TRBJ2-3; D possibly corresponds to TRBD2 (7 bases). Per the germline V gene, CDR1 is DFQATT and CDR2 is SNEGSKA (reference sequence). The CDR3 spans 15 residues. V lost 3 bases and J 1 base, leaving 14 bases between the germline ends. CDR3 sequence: CSASYGGPRTDTQYF. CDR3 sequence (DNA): TGCAGTGCTAGTTACGGGGGGCCTCGCACAGATACGCAGTATTTT.

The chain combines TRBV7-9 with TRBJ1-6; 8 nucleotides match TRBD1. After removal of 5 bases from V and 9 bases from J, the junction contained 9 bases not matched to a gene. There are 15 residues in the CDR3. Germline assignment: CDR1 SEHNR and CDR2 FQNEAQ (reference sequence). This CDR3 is CASSPGQGGLSPLHF. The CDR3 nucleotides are TGTGCCAGCAGCCCCGGACAGGGCGGACTTTCACCCCTCCACTTT.

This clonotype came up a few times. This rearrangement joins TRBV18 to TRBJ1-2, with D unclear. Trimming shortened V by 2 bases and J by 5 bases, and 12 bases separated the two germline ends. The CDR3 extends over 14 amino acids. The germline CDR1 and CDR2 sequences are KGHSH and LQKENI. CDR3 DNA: TGTGCCAGCTCACCAGGAGAGCCTTTATATGGCTACACCTTC. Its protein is CASSPGEPLYGYTF.

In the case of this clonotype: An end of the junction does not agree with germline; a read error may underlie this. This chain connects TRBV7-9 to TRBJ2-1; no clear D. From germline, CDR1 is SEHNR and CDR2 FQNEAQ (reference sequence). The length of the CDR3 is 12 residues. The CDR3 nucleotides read TGTGCCTGCAGCTCTTTGGGAAATGAGCAGTTCTTC. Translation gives CACSSLGNEQFF.

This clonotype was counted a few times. CDR3 sequence (DNA): TGTGCCAGCAGTTATCCCTCTTATGGCTACACCTTC. Protein: CASSYPSYGYTF. V gene TRBV12-3 or TRBV12-4 combines with J gene TRBJ1-2; D unresolved. The V gene lost 4 bases and the J gene lost 5 bases, with 8 bases spanning the gap. This CDR3 contains 12 residues.

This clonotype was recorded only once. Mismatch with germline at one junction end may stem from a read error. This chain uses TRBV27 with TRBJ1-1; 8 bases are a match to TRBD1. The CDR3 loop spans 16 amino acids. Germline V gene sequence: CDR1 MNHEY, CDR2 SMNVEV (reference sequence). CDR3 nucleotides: TGTGCCAGCAGTTCCCCCCCAGGACAGGGTGACACTGAAGTTTTCTTT. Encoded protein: CASSSPPGQGDTEVFF.

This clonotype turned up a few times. CDR3 amino acids: CASSKIRQSYEQYF. The CDR3 DNA follows: TGTGCCAGCAGCAAAATAAGGCAATCCTACGAGCAGTACTTC. The gene calls are TRBV21-1 and TRBJ2-7. TRBV21-1 is a recognized pseudogene. The CDR3 spans 14 residues.

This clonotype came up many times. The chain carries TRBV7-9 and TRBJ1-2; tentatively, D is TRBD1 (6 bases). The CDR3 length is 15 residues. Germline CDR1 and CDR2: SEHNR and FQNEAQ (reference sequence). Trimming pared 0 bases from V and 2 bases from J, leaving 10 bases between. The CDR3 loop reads CASSLADSSNYGYTF. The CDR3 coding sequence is TGTGCCAGCAGCTTAGCGGACAGTTCCAACTATGGCTACACCTTC.

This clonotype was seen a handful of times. The CDR3 is CSAGDISNQPQHF. The CDR3 DNA reads TGCAGTGCAGGGGATATTAGCAATCAGCCCCAGCATTTT. The chain employs TRBV20-1 and TRBJ1-5; tentatively, D is TRBD1 (5 bases). Trimming left V 6 bases short and J 0 bases short, with 9 bases between. This CDR3 has 13 residues. Germline CDR1 and CDR2: DFQATT and SNEGSKA (reference sequence).

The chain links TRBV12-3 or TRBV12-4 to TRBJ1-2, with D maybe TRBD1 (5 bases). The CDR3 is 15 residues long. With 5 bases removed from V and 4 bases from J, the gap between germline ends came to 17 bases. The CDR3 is CASSTQSRASYGYTF. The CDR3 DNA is TGTGCCAGCAGTACACAAAGCAGGGCGTCCTATGGCTACACCTTC.

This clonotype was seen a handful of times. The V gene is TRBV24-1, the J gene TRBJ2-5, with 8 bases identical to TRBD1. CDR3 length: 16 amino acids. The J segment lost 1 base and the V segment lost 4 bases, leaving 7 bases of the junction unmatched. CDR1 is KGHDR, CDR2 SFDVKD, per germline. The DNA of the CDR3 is TGTGCCACCAGTGACCAAATACAGGGGGGCCAAGAGACCCAGTACTTC. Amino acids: CATSDQIQGGQETQYF.

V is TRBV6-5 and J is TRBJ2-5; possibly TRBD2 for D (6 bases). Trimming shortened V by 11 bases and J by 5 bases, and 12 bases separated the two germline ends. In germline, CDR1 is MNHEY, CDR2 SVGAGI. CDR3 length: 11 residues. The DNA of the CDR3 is TGTGCCGCCCTTCGGGGGGAGACCCAGTACTTC. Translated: CAALRGETQYF.

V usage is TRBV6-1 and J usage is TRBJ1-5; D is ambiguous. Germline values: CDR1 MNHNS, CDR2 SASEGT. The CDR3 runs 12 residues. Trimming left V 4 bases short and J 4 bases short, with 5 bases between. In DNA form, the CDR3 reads TGTGCCAGCAGTGCGAGTAATCAGCCCCAGCATTTT. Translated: CASSASNQPQHF.

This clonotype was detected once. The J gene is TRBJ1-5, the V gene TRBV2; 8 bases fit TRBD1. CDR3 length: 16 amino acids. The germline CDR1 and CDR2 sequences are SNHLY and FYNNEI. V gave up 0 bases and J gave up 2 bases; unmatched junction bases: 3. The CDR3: CASSEARGPRNQPQHF. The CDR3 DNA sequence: TGTGCCAGCAGTGAAGCCAGGGGGCCCCGCAATCAGCCCCAGCATTTT.

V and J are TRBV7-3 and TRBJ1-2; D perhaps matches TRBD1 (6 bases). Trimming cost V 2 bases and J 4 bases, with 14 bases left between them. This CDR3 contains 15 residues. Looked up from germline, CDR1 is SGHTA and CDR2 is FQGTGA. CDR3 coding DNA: TGTGCCAGCAGCTTATCCCCAGGAGGGGGCTATGGCTACACCTTC. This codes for CASSLSPGGGYGYTF.

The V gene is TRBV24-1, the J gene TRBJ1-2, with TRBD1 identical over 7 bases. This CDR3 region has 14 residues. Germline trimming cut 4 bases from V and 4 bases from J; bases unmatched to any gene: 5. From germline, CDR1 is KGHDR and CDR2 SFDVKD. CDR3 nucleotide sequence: TGTGCCACCAGTGACACAGGGGAGGTCTATGGCTACACCTTC. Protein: CATSDTGEVYGYTF.

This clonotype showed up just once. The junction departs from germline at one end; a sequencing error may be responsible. CDR3 in amino acids: CSTRGLRTKNIQYF. CDR3 in DNA: TGCAGTACTAGGGGACTCCGCACCAAAAACATTCAGTACTTC. The J gene is TRBJ2-4, the V gene TRBV20-1; D is perhaps TRBD2 (6 bases). This CDR3 contains 14 residues. Germline CDR1 DFQATT, CDR2 SNEGSKA (reference sequence).

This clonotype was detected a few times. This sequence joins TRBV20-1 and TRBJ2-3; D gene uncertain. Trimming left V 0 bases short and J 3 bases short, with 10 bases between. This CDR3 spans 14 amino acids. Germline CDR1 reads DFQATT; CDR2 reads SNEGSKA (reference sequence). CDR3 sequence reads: CSARDGVGTDTQYF. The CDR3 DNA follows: TGCAGTGCTAGAGATGGCGTGGGAACAGATACGCAGTATTTT.